The rows below give T cell receptor beta chains drawn from one sample of a study of blood T cell repertoires in COVID-19. Measured with immunoSEQ multiplex PCR; TCRdb has only the in-frame clones, and not every one. The data contain approximately 170,000 clones, approximately 91% of them singletons. The sequenced sample was peripheral blood. The source of these receptors is a young man with COVID-19, enrolled during active disease. The CDR3 runs from the conserved cysteine through the conserved F or W. A D gene is named only where the DNA matches it firmly. Clone size, where shown, is once, few, many, or a class for clones that have expanded.

d_call	v_call	clone_size	j_call	cdr3_aa	cdr3_nt
TRBD1	TRBV10-3	-	TRBJ2-7	CAIRDRVAHEQYF	TGTGCCATCAGGGACAGGGTAGCCCACGAGCAGTACTTC
TRBD1	TRBV7-7	-	TRBJ2-7	CASSYRQGPYEQYF	TGTGCCAGCAGCTATCGACAGGGCCCCTACGAGCAGTACTTC
TRBD1	TRBV6-1	-	TRBJ1-6	CASSESTATGGSPLHF	TGTGCCAGCAGTGAATCTACCGCGACAGGGGGTTCACCCCTCCACTTT
-	TRBV9	-	TRBJ1-1	CASSAPTVLNTEAFF	TGTGCCAGCAGCGCACCGACAGTACTAAACACTGAAGCTTTCTTT
-	TRBV7-9	-	TRBJ2-7	CASSLPGHRNAYEQYF	TGTGCCAGCAGCCTCCCGGGACACCGAAACGCCTACGAGCAGTACTTC
-	TRBV4-3	few	TRBJ2-1	CASSHVGLNGEQFF	TGCGCCAGCAGCCATGTTGGCCTGAACGGGGAGCAGTTCTTC
-	TRBV29-1	-	TRBJ2-7	CSVFAGYEQYF	TGCAGCGTTTTCGCCGGTTACGAGCAGTACTTC
-	TRBV7-9	-	TRBJ1-2	CASSLPAGTYGYTF	TGTGCCAGCAGCTTACCCGCAGGAACCTATGGCTACACCTTC
-	TRBV12-3/TRBV12-4	-	TRBJ1-6	CASNRGNSPLHF	TGTGCCAGCAACCGAGGGAATTCACCCCTCCACTTT
-	TRBV4-2	-	TRBJ1-2	CASSQGWVRNYGYTF	TGTGCCAGCAGCCAAGGTTGGGTCAGGAACTATGGCTACACCTTC
TRBD1	TRBV27	-	TRBJ2-2	CASKGYRGQSGELFF	TGTGCCAGCAAAGGCTATAGGGGGCAATCCGGGGAGCTGTTTTTT
-	TRBV7-6	-	TRBJ1-5	CASSPNSGPRVGAQHF	TGTGCCAGCAGCCCCAACTCCGGGCCCCGGGTCGGGGCCCAGCATTTT
-	TRBV30	-	TRBJ1-5	CAWSSGSGNQPQHF	TGTGCCTGGAGTTCGGGGAGTGGCAATCAGCCCCAGCATTTT
TRBD2	TRBV28	-	TRBJ2-1	CASRGGLAGVEQFF	TGTGCCAGCAGGGGGGGACTAGCGGGAGTTGAGCAGTTCTTC
TRBD1	TRBV28	-	TRBJ2-1	CASSSWTGGSYNEQFF	TGTGCCAGCAGTTCCTGGACAGGGGGGTCTTACAATGAGCAGTTCTTC